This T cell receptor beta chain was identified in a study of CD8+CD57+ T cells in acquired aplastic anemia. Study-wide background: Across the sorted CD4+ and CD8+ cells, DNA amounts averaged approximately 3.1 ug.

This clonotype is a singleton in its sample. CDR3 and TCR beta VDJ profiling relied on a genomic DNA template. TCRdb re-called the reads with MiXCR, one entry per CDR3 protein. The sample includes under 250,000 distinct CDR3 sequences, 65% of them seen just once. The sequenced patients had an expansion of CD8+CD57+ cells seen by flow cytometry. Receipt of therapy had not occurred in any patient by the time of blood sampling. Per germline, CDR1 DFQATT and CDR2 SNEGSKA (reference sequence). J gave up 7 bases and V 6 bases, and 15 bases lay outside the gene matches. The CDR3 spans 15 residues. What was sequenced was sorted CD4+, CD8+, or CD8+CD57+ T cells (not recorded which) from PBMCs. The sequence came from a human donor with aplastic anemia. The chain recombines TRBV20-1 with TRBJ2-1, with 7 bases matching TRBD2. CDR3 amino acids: CSAPDPSGAGNEQFF. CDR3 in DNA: TGCAGTGCCCCTGATCCTAGCGGAGCCGGGAATGAGCAGTTCTTC.